This T cell receptor (beta chain) was sequenced for a study of T cells in Graves' hyperthyroidism and ophthalmopathy. The CDR3 is made up of 15 amino acids. Germline CDR1 and CDR2: SGHVS and FQNEAQ. The V end was cut by 1 base, the J end by 1 base, with 10 bases between. This clonotype was observed at least ten times. Participants, patients aged 18 to 65, had newly diagnosed hyperthyroidism with a duration under 2 months. Amplification targeted TCR beta CDR3 regions from RNA transcripts. HTBI primers drove first-round RT-PCR of the TCR CDR3. TCRdb independently ran MiXCR on the multiplex PCR reads; one entry per CDR3 protein. Seen here are about 210,000 distinct CDR3 sequences, approximately 17% observed once, and the top ten hold approximately 50%.

This clonotype originated in a man aged 50 to 60 with Graves' hyperthyroidism. Sequenced sample: blood. The chain has TRBV7-8 and TRBJ2-5; D not certain. As DNA, the CDR3 is TGTGCCAGCAGCTTAGGTGACTCGACCCAAGAGACCCAGTACTTC. This codes for CASSLGDSTQETQYF.